This T cell receptor beta chain comes out of a study of blood T cell repertoires in COVID-19. The wider study: From the United States, Italy and Spain came samples of acute and convalescent COVID-19. T cells, B-cell-depleted T cells, or PBMCs supplied cDNA or gDNA.

Clones were read by immunoSEQ multiplex PCR, and TCRdb kept only the in-frame ones, dropping some. The profile shows around 140,000 clones, 75% to 90% of them singletons. V lost 3 bases and J lost 0, with 9 bases in between. The CDR3 has 14 residues. Per germline, CDR1 SGHRS and CDR2 YFSETQ. V is TRBV5-1 and J is TRBJ1-1, with a possible D match to TRBD1 (6 bases). The TCR was taken from a woman aged 50 to 60 with acute or convalescent COVID-19. Sequencing was performed on peripheral blood. The CDR3 nucleotides are TGCGCCAGCAGCTCTGGGACATTGAACACTGAAGCTTTCTTT. Translated, it gives CASSSGTLNTEAFF. The full variable domain, its missing parts supplied by reference TRBV5-1 and TRBJ1-1, is KAGVTQTPRYLIKTRGQQVTLSCSPISGHRSVSWYQQTPGQGLQFLFEYFSETQRNKGNFPGRFSGRQFSNSRSEMNVSTLELGDSALYLCASSSGTLNTEAFFGQGTRLTVV.